This T cell receptor (beta chain) was captured by sequencing in a study of shared clonotypes between healthy human individuals. This clone was recorded once. The antigen is not known. Sorted-subset replicate PCRs used around 0.2 ug DNA, some 30,000 T cell genomes. How the authors handled the data: Filtering differed for immunoSEQ, which gave only junction sequences without quality scores. Only in-frame clones appear in the TCRdb table, and some are missing; sequencing was by immunoSEQ multiplex PCR. V, J and clone size were drawn from that table, and D and trimming were deduced from the DNA. This table has more than 2 million clones, about 94% appearing once. The naive CD8 fraction comprised CD45RO-negative cells positively selected for CCR7 and excluded terminally differentiated effector memory CD45RA+ cells. Germline-derived CDR1 and CDR2 are MGHRA and YSYEKL. V was pared by 2 bases and J by 6 bases, with 14 bases between. This CDR3 comprises 16 residues.

Study findings and constraints: Naive CD4 clonotype sharing across several donors was about 5.3%. Blood alone was sampled, and tissue repertoires likely differ.

Sequences were obtained from naive CD8+ T cells from PBMCs. The clonotype was recovered from a man aged 18 to 29 in good health. Some clones in this sample may be carry-over from other donors' samples. The chain has TRBV4-1 and TRBJ1-6; TRBD1 is a possible D gene (6 bases). The CDR3 DNA is TGCGCCAGCAGCCAATTACCGAGGGGGATTAATTCACCCCTCCACTTT. Translating gives CASSQLPRGINSPLHF.